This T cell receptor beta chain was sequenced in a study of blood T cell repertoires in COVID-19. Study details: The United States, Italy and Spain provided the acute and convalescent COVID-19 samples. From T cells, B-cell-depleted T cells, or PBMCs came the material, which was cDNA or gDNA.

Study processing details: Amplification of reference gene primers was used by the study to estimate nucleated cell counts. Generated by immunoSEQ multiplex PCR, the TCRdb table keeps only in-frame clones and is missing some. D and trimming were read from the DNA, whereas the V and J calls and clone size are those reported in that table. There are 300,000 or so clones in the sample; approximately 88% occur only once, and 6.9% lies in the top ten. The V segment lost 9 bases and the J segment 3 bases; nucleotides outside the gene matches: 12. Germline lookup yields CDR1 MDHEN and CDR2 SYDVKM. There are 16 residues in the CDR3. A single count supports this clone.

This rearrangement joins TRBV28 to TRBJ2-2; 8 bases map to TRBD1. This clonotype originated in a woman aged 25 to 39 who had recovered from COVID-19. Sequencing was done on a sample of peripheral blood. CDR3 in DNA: TGTGCCAGTAACGACAGGGGCACCAGGTACACCGGGGAGCTGTTTTTT. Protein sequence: CASNDRGTRYTGELFF.